The clone carrying this TCR beta chain has just a few counts. This likely comes from a read error, as the CDR3 has no conserved phenylalanine or tryptophan at its end. The CDR3 is 18 residues long. CDR1 is SQVTM, CDR2 ANQGSEA, per germline. V shed 0 bases and J shed 0 bases, with 20 bases lying between them. Amplification targeted TCR beta CDR3 regions from RNA transcripts. The primer set for the first-round RT-PCR of the TCR CDR3 was HTBI. TCRdb fed the multiplex PCR reads into MiXCR, producing one record per CDR3 protein. The sample has over 700,000 distinct CDR3 sequences, over 15% seen once. This entry comes from a study of T cells in Graves' hyperthyroidism and ophthalmopathy.

V gene TRBV29-1 combines with J gene TRBJ1-1; D gene unclear. The material sequenced was blood. The receptor's source is a woman aged 50 to 65 with Graves' hyperthyroidism that later progressed to Graves' ophthalmopathy. Here the CDR3 DNA reads TGCAGCGTTGAAGATCGAGTCAGGTTGGTAGGCATGAACACTGAAGCTTTCTCT. Protein: CSVEDRVRLVGMNTEAFS.